The 29 T cell receptor beta chains listed next were all sequenced from one sample in a study of regulatory T cells in long-lasting Graves disease. This sample's time point: newly diagnosed GD, antithyroid drugs for less than 3 months. Following extraction of RNA from PBMCs, that RNA was used to make the TCR library. Arm-PCR of CDR3 regions and iRepertoire HTBI primers were used to build TCR beta libraries. MiXCR, applied by TCRdb to the multiplex PCR reads, yields one record per CDR3 protein. Found here are roughly 440,000 distinct CDR3 sequences, about 17% of them singletons; the top ten hold 20% to 25%. These data were likewise used in another study, on T cells in Graves' hyperthyroidism and ophthalmopathy.

The specimen comprised peripheral blood mononuclear cells (PBMCs), sampled at new diagnosis, from a patient treated with antithyroid drugs. These receptor sequences come from a woman younger than 30 with Graves disease.

The V call is TRBV2, the J call TRBJ2-7; D is undetermined. With 8 bases removed from V and 9 bases from J, the gap between germline ends came to 5 bases. The V gene's germline CDR1 is SNHLY and CDR2 FYNNEI. The CDR3 is 8 residues long. CDR3 DNA: TGTGCCAGCTTGGGGCAGTACTTC. This encodes CASLGQYF. Drawing the rest from reference TRBV2 and TRBJ2-7, the complete variable domain is EPEVTQTPSHQVTQMGQEVILRCVPISNHLYFYWYRQILGQKVEFLVSFYNNEISEKSEIFDDQFSVERPDGSNFTLKIRSTKLEDSAMYFCASLGQYFGPGTRLTVT.

The CDR3 region is CSARMEGEQYF. In DNA form, the CDR3 reads TGCAGTGCTAGAATGGAGGGCGAGCAGTACTTC. The genes are TRBV20-1 and TRBJ2-7; a weak D match, TRBD2 (6 bases). From germline, CDR1 is DFQATT and CDR2 SNEGSKA (reference sequence). V lost 2 bases to trimming and J lost 6 bases, with 8 bases between them. The CDR3 has 11 amino acids.

At least ten counts were recorded for this clonotype. The chain has TRBV6-2 or TRBV6-3 and TRBJ2-7; TRBD2 aligns across 12 bases. Germline V gives CDR1 MNHEY, CDR2 SVGEGT. V was clipped by 6 bases and J by 4 bases; unmatched bases: 4. CDR3 length: 14 residues. CDR3 nucleotides: TGTGCCAGCAGACGGACTAGCGGGACGTACGAGCAGTACTTC. It translates to CASRRTSGTYEQYF.

This clonotype has a count of ten or more. The chain joins TRBV3-1 to TRBJ2-3, with D perhaps being TRBD1 or TRBD2 (5 bases each). V gave up 3 bases and J gave up 3 bases, with 16 bases separating them. Germline V lookup: CDR1 LGHDT, CDR2 YNNKEL (reference sequence). This CDR3 is 16 amino acids long. The CDR3 spells CASSHDSGRLTDTQYF. The CDR3 DNA sequence: TGTGCCAGCAGCCACGACTCGGGGCGGCTTACAGATACGCAGTATTTT.

V gene TRBV9 combines with J gene TRBJ1-6; the D is unclear. Deletions cut 5 bases from V and 6 bases from J, with 12 bases between. CDR3 length: 14 residues. The germline V gene has CDR1 SGDLS and CDR2 YYNGEE. The CDR3 here is CASSDAPSNSPLHF. In DNA, the CDR3 is TGTGCCAGCAGTGACGCGCCCTCTAATTCACCCCTCCACTTT.

The V gene is TRBV6-5, the J gene TRBJ2-7; a weak D match, TRBD1 (5 bases). The germline gives CDR1 MNHEY, CDR2 SVGAGI. Trimming shortened V by 2 bases and J by 5 bases, and 16 bases separated the two germline ends. The CDR3 totals 15 residues. CDR3 sequence reads: CASSYTQTVLDEQYF. CDR3 coding DNA: TGTGCCAGCAGTTACACGCAGACAGTATTGGACGAGCAGTACTTC.

This clonotype was detected many times. The rearrangement uses TRBV11-2 and TRBJ2-7; TRBD2 might be the D (5 bases). Deletions cut 2 bases from V and 3 bases from J, with 14 bases between. Germline lookup yields CDR1 SGHAT and CDR2 FQNNGV. This CDR3 has 15 residues. The CDR3 sequence is CASSLSTDFVYEQYF. The CDR3 nucleotides are TGTGCCAGCAGCTTATCTACGGACTTTGTCTACGAGCAGTACTTC. Full variable domain (rest looked up from reference TRBV11-2 and TRBJ2-7): EAGVAQSPRYKIIEKRQSVAFWCNPISGHATLYWYQQILGQGPKLLIQFQNNGVVDDSQLPKDRFSAERLKGVDSTLKIQPAKLEDSAVYLCASSLSTDFVYEQYFGPGTRLTVT.

This clonotype has a handful of counts. The rearrangement links TRBV5-1 to TRBJ2-2; tentatively, D is TRBD2 (6 bases). The CDR3 loop spans 17 amino acids. Germline assignment: CDR1 SGHRS and CDR2 YFSETQ. Trimming removed 4 bases at V and 7 bases at J, with 23 bases between. The CDR3 region has the DNA TGCGCCAGCAGCCTAGGGTCCCTGGCGGGAAGGTTCGGGGAGCTGTTTTTT. Amino acid sequence: CASSLGSLAGRFGELFF.

This clonotype has a count of ten or more. The genes are TRBV12-3 or TRBV12-4 and TRBJ2-1; 11 bases are a match to TRBD2. The CDR3 is 18 amino acids. Trimming took 6 bases from V and 7 from J; bases not matched to a gene: 17. In nucleotides, the CDR3 is TGTGCCAGCAGGAACCTAGCGTTAGCGGGAGGGCCGCGGAATGAGCAGTTCTTC. Translation gives CASRNLALAGGPRNEQFF.

As regards this clonotype: A read error may be the cause here, since a much bigger clone is one base away. The rearrangement links TRBV5-5 to TRBJ2-1; possible D gene TRBD2, 5 bases. Germline V CDR1 and CDR2: SGHKS, YYEKEE (reference sequence). The CDR3 runs to 17 residues. As DNA, the CDR3 is TGTGCCGGCAGCTTGCAAGGGCCCGAGGGATATGGTAATGAGCAGTTCTTC. Protein: CAGSLQGPEGYGNEQFF.

This clonotype was counted at least ten times. V usage is TRBV3-1 and J usage is TRBJ2-7, with 13 bases fitting TRBD2. Trimming removed 5 bases from V and 5 bases from J; junction bases left unmatched: 6. CDR1 is LGHDT, CDR2 YNNKEL, per germline (reference sequence). The CDR3 has 15 amino acids. The CDR3 spells CASSETGLAGNEQYF. The CDR3 region has the DNA TGTGCCAGCAGCGAAACGGGACTAGCGGGGAACGAGCAGTACTTC.

This clonotype was observed at least ten times. This chain links TRBV30 with TRBJ2-3, with TRBD2 matching over 7 bases. The V gene's germline CDR1 is GTSNPN and CDR2 SVGIG (reference sequence). J gave up 1 base and V 1 base, and 2 bases lay outside the gene matches. The CDR3 sequence is 14 residues long. DNA of the CDR3: TGTGCCTGGAGTGGCACTAGCGGCACAGATACGCAGTATTTT. Translating gives CAWSGTSGTDTQYF.

This clonotype was seen repeatedly, ten times or more. V usage is TRBV20-1 and J usage is TRBJ1-2; D not resolved. V lost 0 bases and J 4 bases, leaving 9 bases between the germline ends. Germline CDR1 is DFQATT and CDR2 is SNEGSKA (reference sequence). This CDR3 has 13 amino acids. The CDR3 spells CSARDPLSYGYTF. In nucleotides, the CDR3 is TGCAGTGCTAGAGATCCCCTTAGCTATGGCTACACCTTC.

This clonotype was counted many times. The genes are TRBV27 and TRBJ2-3; D is uncertain. Germline loops: CDR1 MNHEY, CDR2 SMNVEV (reference sequence). Between the trimmed V and J ends, which lost 7 bases and 2 bases, there was a span of 10 bases. The CDR3 is 13 amino acids. CDR3 residues: CASTRTPTDTQYF. In DNA, the CDR3 is TGTGCCAGCACCCGGACCCCCACAGATACGCAGTATTTT.

A few counts support this clonotype. V usage is TRBV20-1 and J usage is TRBJ2-3; 11 nucleotides agree with TRBD1. Per the germline V gene, CDR1 is DFQATT and CDR2 is SNEGSKA (reference sequence). There are 17 residues in the CDR3. V lost 6 bases, J lost 5 bases, and 16 bases stayed unmatched. CDR3 loop: CSAISPGTGGWGDTQYF. Here the CDR3 DNA reads TGCAGTGCAATTTCCCCCGGGACAGGGGGTTGGGGAGATACGCAGTATTTT.

About this clonotype itself: Being one base from a much bigger clone, this may be a read error. V usage is TRBV18 and J usage is TRBJ2-3; 12 nucleotides match TRBD1. The J call may be incorrect, as the DNA end agrees better with TRBJ1-1. CDR3 length: 17 residues. Per the germline V gene, CDR1 is KGHSH and CDR2 is LQKENI. The CDR3 DNA sequence: TGTGCCGGCTCACCAATAGGGACAGGGGGCGCGGTGACTGAAGCTTTCTTT. It translates to CAGSPIGTGGAVTEAFF.

The sample holds many counts of this clonotype. DNA for the CDR3: TGTGCCAGCAGCTTAGCGCGGGACAATAAAGATACGCAGTATTTT. It yields the protein CASSLARDNKDTQYF. The rearrangement uses TRBV7-9 and TRBJ2-3; the D gene could be TRBD1 or TRBD2 (6 bases each). Deletions cut 0 bases from V and 5 bases from J, with 12 bases between. CDR1 and CDR2 from the germline V gene are SEHNR and FQNEAQ (reference sequence). The CDR3 is 15 amino acids.

This clonotype was detected ten times or more. This chain links TRBV28 with TRBJ1-4, with unresolved D. V was clipped by 6 bases and J by 4 bases, with 15 bases between them. The CDR3 has 15 amino acids. CDR1 is MDHEN and CDR2 is SYDVKM in the germline V gene. Written as DNA, the CDR3 is TGTGCCAGCAGCGTTGGTGACACCTTTAATGAAAAACTGTTTTTT. Protein product: CASSVGDTFNEKLFF.

V usage is TRBV14 and J usage is TRBJ2-3, with 7 bases aligning to TRBD2. V dropped 2 bases and J dropped 1; count of bases not matched to a gene: 3. In germline, CDR1 is SGHDN, CDR2 FVKESK. The CDR3 spans 15 residues. As DNA, the CDR3 is TGTGCCAGCAGCCAACGGCGGGAGCGCACAGATACGCAGTATTTT. Translation: CASSQRRERTDTQYF.

This clonotype showed up many times. This chain uses TRBV30 with TRBJ2-7; no reliable D call. V was pared by 3 bases and J by 6 bases, with 9 bases between. Germline-derived CDR1 and CDR2 are GTSNPN and SVGIG (reference sequence). The CDR3 covers 11 residues. The CDR3, as DNA: TGTGCCTGGAGAAGGGCTACCGAGCAGTACTTC. Translation gives CAWRRATEQYF.

This clonotype was counted once. This chain joins TRBV30 and TRBJ2-4; D might be TRBD1 (6 bases). The CDR3 totals 17 residues. Germline V gene sequence: CDR1 GTSNPN, CDR2 SVGIG (reference sequence). V dropped 3 bases and J dropped 3 bases, with 21 bases sitting between them. The CDR3 region is CAWRPGPRDIHKNIQYF. In DNA form, the CDR3 reads TGTGCCTGGAGGCCCGGACCCCGGGACATCCACAAAAACATTCAGTACTTC.

This clonotype was recorded many times. V and J are TRBV29-1 and TRBJ2-1; 7 positions agree with TRBD1. The CDR3 has 16 residues. The V gene's germline CDR1 is SQVTM and CDR2 ANQGSEA. With V trimmed by 7 bases and J by 8 bases, 20 bases remained unmatched. In DNA form, the CDR3 reads TGCAGCGACGCCGAAAAAGGGGGCGGTTTCCCCTATGAGCAGTTCTTC. Protein product: CSDAEKGGGFPYEQFF.

This clonotype was observed at least ten times. The genes are TRBV12-3 or TRBV12-4 and TRBJ1-4; D ambiguous. Trimming cost V 2 bases and J 8 bases, with 9 bases left between them. CDR3 size: 13 residues. CDR3 sequence: CASSLLPGEKLFF. Here the CDR3 DNA reads TGTGCCAGCAGTTTACTGCCGGGGGAAAAACTGTTTTTT.

The chain carries TRBV11-1 and TRBJ2-1; 9 nucleotides line up with TRBD2. The CDR3 is made up of 16 amino acids. V gave up 5 bases and J gave up 10 bases; unmatched junction bases: 15. Germline values: CDR1 SGHAT, CDR2 FQDESV (reference sequence). The chain's CDR3 is CASSQVSGRGEPEQFF. CDR3 bases: TGTGCCAGCAGCCAAGTTAGCGGGAGAGGGGAACCGGAGCAGTTCTTC. Combining the CDR3 with reference TRBV11-1 and TRBJ2-1 gives the whole variable domain EAEVAQSPRYKITEKSQAVAFWCDPISGHATLYWYRQILGQGPELLVQFQDESVVDDSQLPKDRFSAERLKGVDSTLKIQPAELGDSAMYLCASSQVSGRGEPEQFFGPGTRLTVL.

Only a few counts were recorded for this clonotype. The chain is built from TRBV6-2 or TRBV6-3 and TRBJ2-1, with TRBD1 identical over 9 bases. With 5 bases clipped from V and 4 bases from J, the junction kept 9 bases outside the gene matches. CDR3 size: 16 residues. CDR1 is MNHEY and CDR2 is SVGEGT in the germline V gene. The CDR3: CASSRPGQGTYNEQFF. In DNA form, the CDR3 reads TGTGCCAGCAGTCGCCCAGGACAGGGGACGTACAATGAGCAGTTCTTC.

This clonotype was picked up many times. The chain uses TRBV30 and TRBJ1-5; the D gene is possibly TRBD1 (5 bases). The V end was cut by 7 bases, the J end by 7 bases, with 14 bases between. The germline V gene encodes CDR1 GTSNPN and CDR2 SVGIG (reference sequence). The CDR3 contains 12 residues. CDR3 protein: CAFGTGGQPQHF. CDR3 bases: TGTGCCTTCGGAACAGGCGGGCAGCCCCAGCATTTT.

The chain couples TRBV10-3 to TRBJ2-7; the D gene is possibly TRBD1 (5 bases). CDR1 and CDR2 from the germline V gene are ENHRY and SYGVKD. The CDR3 spans 13 residues. V was shortened by 3 bases and J by 3 bases, with 9 bases between the two germline ends. DNA of the CDR3: TGTGCCATCAGTGATAACAGGTTCTACGAGCAGTACTTC. This sequence encodes CAISDNRFYEQYF.

The rearrangement joins TRBV5-8 to TRBJ1-5; no clear D gene. The CDR3 is made up of 15 amino acids. The V end lost 0 bases, the J end lost 4 bases, and 11 bases lay between the germline ends. CDR1 is SGHTS, CDR2 YDEGEE, per germline. The CDR3 region has the DNA TGTGCCAGCAGCTTGGGACAAGTCGGAAATCAGCCCCAGCATTTT. Protein: CASSLGQVGNQPQHF. Combining the CDR3 with reference TRBV5-8 and TRBJ1-5 gives the whole variable domain EAGVTQSPTHLIKTRGQQATLRCSPISGHTSVYWYQQALGLGLQFLLWYDEGEERNRGNFPPRFSGRQFPNYSSELNVNALELEDSALYLCASSLGQVGNQPQHFGDGTRLSIL.

The rearrangement links TRBV27 to TRBJ2-1, with D unresolved. Trimming removed 0 bases at V and 10 bases at J, with 10 bases between. The length of the CDR3 is 13 residues. Germline V CDR1 and CDR2: MNHEY, SMNVEV (reference sequence). DNA for the CDR3: TGTGCCAGCAGTTTATCCCCGGGCGGCGAGCAGTTCTTC. This encodes CASSLSPGGEQFF.